The next 10 T cell receptor beta chains were all read from a single sample in a study of cytomegalovirus exposure and HLA in healthy donors. The PCR contained 60 Vbeta and 13 Jbeta primers. TCRdb's table, derived via immunoSEQ multiplex PCR, lists solely in-frame clones and lacks some. Here the sample table reports approximately 110,000 clones. Sequenced input: PBMCs. The receptors originated from a man aged 25-45 years in good health and CMV-seronegative.

The gene calls are TRBV5-1 and TRBJ1-1; D gene unclear. Germline CDR1 and CDR2: SGHRS and YFSETQ. The V end lost 0 bases, the J end lost 7 bases, and 13 bases lay between the germline ends. This CDR3 is built from 14 residues. The CDR3 nucleotides read TGCGCCAGCAGCTTGGAATCTGGGGAGGTTGAAGCTTTCTTT. Its protein is CASSLESGEVEAFF.

The rearrangement joins TRBV4-2 to TRBJ1-6; 10 bases agree with TRBD1. CDR1 and CDR2 from the germline V gene are LGHNA and YNFKEQ. The CDR3 totals 19 residues. Trimming at V came to 6 bases and at J to 0 bases, leaving 11 bases not matched to a gene. The chain's CDR3 is CASRGQGPTLSSYNSPLHF. Here the CDR3 DNA reads TGTGCCAGCAGGGGACAGGGGCCGACACTTAGCTCCTATAATTCACCCCTCCACTTT.

The chain joins TRBV30 to TRBJ1-1; TRBD1 is a possible D gene (5 bases). Trimming took off 5 bases at V and 0 bases at J, with 7 bases between the two ends. Per the germline V gene, CDR1 is GTSNPN and CDR2 is SVGIG (reference sequence). This CDR3 contains 12 residues. The CDR3 sequence is CAWGQMNTEAFF. The DNA for the CDR3 is TGTGCCTGGGGACAAATGAACACTGAAGCTTTCTTT.

This rearrangement joins TRBV2 to TRBJ2-1; maybe TRBD2 (6 bases). CDR1 is SNHLY and CDR2 is FYNNEI in the germline V gene. This CDR3 has 13 residues. V was shortened by 4 bases and J by 7 bases, with 11 bases between the two germline ends. The CDR3 DNA sequence: TGTGCCAGCAGTGTGCAGGGAGGTAATGAGCAGTTCTTC. Its translation: CASSVQGGNEQFF. Full variable domain (rest looked up from reference TRBV2 and TRBJ2-1): EPEVTQTPSHQVTQMGQEVILRCVPISNHLYFYWYRQILGQKVEFLVSFYNNEISEKSEIFDDQFSVERPDGSNFTLKIRSTKLEDSAMYFCASSVQGGNEQFFGPGTRLTVL.

The chain carries TRBV15 and TRBJ1-2, with 10 bases matching TRBD1. Germline V lookup: CDR1 LNHNV, CDR2 YYDKDF (reference sequence). The CDR3 runs to 16 residues. The ends lost 3 bases at V and 4 bases at J; junction bases unmatched: 8. CDR3 protein: CATSSMGTGVGYGYTF. The CDR3 region has the DNA TGTGCCACCAGCAGCATGGGGACAGGGGTCGGCTATGGCTACACCTTC.

The CDR3 nucleotides read TGTGCCAGCAGCGCCCCGGGACAGGGCTACGAGCAGTACTTC. Translated: CASSAPGQGYEQYF. The V call is TRBV7-9, the J call TRBJ2-5; 9 nucleotides line up with TRBD1. The closer fit of TRBJ2-7 to the DNA end suggests the J call may be wrong. The CDR3 covers 14 residues. From germline, CDR1 is SEHNR and CDR2 FQNEAQ (reference sequence).

The chain employs TRBV2 and TRBJ1-5; no definite D call. The germline V and J ends were trimmed by 7 bases and 0 bases, with 7 bases remaining between them. Per the germline V gene, CDR1 is SNHLY and CDR2 is FYNNEI. The CDR3 length is 13 residues. CDR3 DNA sequence: TGTGCCAGCAATACAAATAGCAATCAGCCCCAGCATTTT. This sequence encodes CASNTNSNQPQHF.

The J gene is TRBJ2-7, the V gene TRBV10-3; TRBD2 matches 10 bases. Germline V gives CDR1 ENHRY, CDR2 SYGVKD. V lost 6 bases to trimming and J lost 4 bases; unmatched junction nucleotides: 12. The CDR3 runs 16 residues. CDR3 coding DNA: TGTGCCATCAGCCCCGGGAGCGGGGGGGCTTCGTACGAGCAGTACTTC. Its translation: CAISPGSGGASYEQYF.

CDR3 nucleotide sequence: TGCGCCAGCAGCTTGTACAGGGGCTATGGCTACACCTTC. It yields the protein CASSLYRGYGYTF. The chain uses TRBV5-1 and TRBJ1-2; 7 nucleotides agree with TRBD1. Germline V lookup: CDR1 SGHRS, CDR2 YFSETQ. Trimming took 1 base from V and 4 from J; bases not matched to a gene: 1. The CDR3 runs 13 residues.

The rearrangement links TRBV27 to TRBJ1-2, with a weak D call TRBD1 (5 bases). Deletions cut 2 bases from V and 4 bases from J, with 14 bases between. CDR1 is MNHEY, CDR2 SMNVEV, per germline (reference sequence). This CDR3 region has 15 residues. The CDR3 DNA follows: TGTGCCAGCAGTTTAGCCCCCTCTGACAGCTATGGCTACACCTTC. It translates to CASSLAPSDSYGYTF.